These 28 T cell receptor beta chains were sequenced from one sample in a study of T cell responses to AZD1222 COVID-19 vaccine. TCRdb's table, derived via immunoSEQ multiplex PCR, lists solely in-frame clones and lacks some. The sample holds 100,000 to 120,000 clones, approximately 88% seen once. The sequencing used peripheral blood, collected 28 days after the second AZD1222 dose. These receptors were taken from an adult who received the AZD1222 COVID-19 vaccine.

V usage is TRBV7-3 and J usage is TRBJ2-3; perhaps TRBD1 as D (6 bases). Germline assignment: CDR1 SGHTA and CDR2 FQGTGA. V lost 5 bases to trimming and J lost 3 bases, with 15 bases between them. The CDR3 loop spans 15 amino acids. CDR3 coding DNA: TGTGCCAGCAGCCCTAACGGACAGATTACAGATACGCAGTATTTT. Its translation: CASSPNGQITDTQYF.

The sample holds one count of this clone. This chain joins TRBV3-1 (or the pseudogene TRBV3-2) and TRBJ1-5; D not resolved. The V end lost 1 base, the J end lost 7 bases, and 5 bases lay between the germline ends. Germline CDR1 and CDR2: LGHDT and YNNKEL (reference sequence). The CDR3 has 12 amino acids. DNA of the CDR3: TGTGCCAGCAGCCAAGGGCGACAGCCCCAGCATTTT. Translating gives CASSQGRQPQHF.

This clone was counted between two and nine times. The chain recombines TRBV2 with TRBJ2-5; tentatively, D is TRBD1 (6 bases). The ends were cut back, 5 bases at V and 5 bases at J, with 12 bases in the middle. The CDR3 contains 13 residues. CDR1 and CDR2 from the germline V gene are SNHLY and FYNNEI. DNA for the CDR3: TGTGCCAGCAGTTCGACAGGTCAGGAGACCCAGTACTTC. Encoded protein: CASSSTGQETQYF.

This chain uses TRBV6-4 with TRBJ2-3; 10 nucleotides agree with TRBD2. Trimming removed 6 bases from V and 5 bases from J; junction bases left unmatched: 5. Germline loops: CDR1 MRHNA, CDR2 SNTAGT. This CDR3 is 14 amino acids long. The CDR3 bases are TGTGCCAGCAGCCTAGCGGGGGTAGGAGATACGCAGTATTTT. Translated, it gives CASSLAGVGDTQYF.

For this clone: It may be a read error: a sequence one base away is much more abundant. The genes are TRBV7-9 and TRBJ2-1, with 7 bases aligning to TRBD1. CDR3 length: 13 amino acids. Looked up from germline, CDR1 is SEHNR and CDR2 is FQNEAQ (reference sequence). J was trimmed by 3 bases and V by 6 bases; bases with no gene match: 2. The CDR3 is CASRRDSYNEQFF. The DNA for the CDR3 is TGTGCCAGCAGACGGGACAGCTACAATGAGCAGTTCTTC.

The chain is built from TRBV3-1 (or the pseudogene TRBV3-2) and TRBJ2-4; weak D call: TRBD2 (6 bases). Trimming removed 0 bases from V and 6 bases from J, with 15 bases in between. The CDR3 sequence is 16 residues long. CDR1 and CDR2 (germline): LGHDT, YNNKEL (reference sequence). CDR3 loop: CASSQDLSPEGNIQYF. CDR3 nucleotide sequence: TGTGCCAGCAGCCAAGATTTATCCCCGGAGGGAAACATTCAGTACTTC.

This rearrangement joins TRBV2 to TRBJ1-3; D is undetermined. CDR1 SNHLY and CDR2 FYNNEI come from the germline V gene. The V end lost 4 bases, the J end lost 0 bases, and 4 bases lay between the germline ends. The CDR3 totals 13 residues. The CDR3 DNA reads TGTGCCAGCAGTGTACTCTCTGGAAACACCATATATTTT. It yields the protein CASSVLSGNTIYF.

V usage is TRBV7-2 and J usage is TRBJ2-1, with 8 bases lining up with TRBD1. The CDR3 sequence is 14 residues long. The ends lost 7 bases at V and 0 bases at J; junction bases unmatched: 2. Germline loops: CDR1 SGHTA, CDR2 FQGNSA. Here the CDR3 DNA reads TGTGCCAGCACCCAGGGGGCCTCCTACAATGAGCAGTTCTTC. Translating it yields CASTQGASYNEQFF.

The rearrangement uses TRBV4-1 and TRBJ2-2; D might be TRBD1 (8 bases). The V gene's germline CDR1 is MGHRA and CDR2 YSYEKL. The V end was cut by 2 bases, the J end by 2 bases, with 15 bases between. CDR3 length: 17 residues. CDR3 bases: TGCGCCAGCAGCCAACCGCGGGGGACAGGAAACACCGGGGAGCTGTTTTTT. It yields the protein CASSQPRGTGNTGELFF.

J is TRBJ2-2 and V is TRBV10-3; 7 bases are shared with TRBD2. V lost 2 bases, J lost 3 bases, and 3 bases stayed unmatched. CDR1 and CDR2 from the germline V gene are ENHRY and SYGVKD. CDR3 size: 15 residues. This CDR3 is CAISERLADTGELFF. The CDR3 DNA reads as TGTGCCATCAGTGAGCGGCTAGCGGACACCGGGGAGCTGTTTTTT.

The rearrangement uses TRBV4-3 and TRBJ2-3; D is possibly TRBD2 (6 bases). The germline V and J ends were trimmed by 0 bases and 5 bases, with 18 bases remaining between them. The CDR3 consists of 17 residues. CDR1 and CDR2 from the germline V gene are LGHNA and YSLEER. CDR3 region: CASSQEGGRDLGDTQYF. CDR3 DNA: TGCGCCAGCAGCCAAGAAGGTGGACGGGACTTAGGAGATACGCAGTATTTT.

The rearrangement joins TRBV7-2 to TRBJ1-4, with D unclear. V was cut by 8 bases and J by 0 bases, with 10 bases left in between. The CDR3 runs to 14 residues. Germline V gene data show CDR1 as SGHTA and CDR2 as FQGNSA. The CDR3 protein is CASGYKATNEKLFF. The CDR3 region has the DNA TGTGCCAGCGGATACAAAGCAACTAATGAAAAACTGTTTTTT.

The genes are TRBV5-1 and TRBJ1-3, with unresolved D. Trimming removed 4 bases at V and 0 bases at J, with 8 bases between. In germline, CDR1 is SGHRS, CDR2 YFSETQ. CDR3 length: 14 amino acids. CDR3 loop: CASSETNSGNTIYF. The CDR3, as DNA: TGCGCCAGCAGCGAGACAAACTCTGGAAACACCATATATTTT.

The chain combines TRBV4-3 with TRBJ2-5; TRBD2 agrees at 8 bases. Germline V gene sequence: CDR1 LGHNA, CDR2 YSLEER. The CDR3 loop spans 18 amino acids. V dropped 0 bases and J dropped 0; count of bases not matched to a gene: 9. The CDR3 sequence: CASSQDLPRGGYQETQYF. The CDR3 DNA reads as TGCGCCAGCAGCCAAGATCTTCCCCGCGGGGGGTACCAAGAGACCCAGTACTTC.

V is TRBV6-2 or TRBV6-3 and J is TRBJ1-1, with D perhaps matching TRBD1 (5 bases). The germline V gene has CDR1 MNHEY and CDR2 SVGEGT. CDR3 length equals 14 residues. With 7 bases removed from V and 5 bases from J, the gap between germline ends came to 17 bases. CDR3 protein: CASTPMGLWTEAFF. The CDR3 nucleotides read TGTGCCAGCACCCCGATGGGGCTGTGGACTGAAGCTTTCTTT.

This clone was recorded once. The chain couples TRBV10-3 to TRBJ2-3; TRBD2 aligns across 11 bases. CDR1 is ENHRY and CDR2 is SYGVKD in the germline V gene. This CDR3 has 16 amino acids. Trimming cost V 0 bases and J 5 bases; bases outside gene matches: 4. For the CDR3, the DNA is TGTGCCATCAGTGAGTCTAGCGGGGGGGCAAAAGATACGCAGTATTTT. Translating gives CAISESSGGAKDTQYF.

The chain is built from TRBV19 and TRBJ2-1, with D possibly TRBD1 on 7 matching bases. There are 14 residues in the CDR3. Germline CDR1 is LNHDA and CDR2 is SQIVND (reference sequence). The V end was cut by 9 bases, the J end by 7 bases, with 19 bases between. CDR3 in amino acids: CASWGGDSANEQFF. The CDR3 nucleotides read TGTGCCAGCTGGGGCGGGGACAGCGCGAATGAGCAGTTCTTC.

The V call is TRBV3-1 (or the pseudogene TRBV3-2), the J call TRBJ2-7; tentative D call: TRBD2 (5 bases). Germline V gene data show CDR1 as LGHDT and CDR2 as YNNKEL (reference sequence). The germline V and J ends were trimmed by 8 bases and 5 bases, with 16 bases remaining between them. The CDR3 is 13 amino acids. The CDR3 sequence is CASRREGNDEQYF. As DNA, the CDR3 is TGTGCCAGCCGTCGAGAGGGAAATGACGAGCAGTACTTC.

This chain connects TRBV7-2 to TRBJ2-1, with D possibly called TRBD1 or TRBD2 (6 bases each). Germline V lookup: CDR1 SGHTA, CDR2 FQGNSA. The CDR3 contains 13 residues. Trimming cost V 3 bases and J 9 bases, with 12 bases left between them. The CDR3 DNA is TGTGCCAGCAGCTTCGGGGGCCACGGTGAGCAGTTCTTC. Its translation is CASSFGGHGEQFF.

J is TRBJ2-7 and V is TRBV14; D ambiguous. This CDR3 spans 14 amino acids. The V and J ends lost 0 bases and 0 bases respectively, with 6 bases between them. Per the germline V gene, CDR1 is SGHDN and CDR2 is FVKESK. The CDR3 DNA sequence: TGTGCCAGCAGCCAAGAGGCAGTCTCCTACGAGCAGTACTTC. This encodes CASSQEAVSYEQYF.

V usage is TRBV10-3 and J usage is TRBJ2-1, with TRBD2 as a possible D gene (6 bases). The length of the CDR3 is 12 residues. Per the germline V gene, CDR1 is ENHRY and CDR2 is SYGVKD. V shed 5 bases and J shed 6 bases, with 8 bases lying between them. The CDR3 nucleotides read TGTGCCATCAGTCCCGGGGGCAATGAGCAGTTCTTC. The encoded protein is CAISPGGNEQFF.

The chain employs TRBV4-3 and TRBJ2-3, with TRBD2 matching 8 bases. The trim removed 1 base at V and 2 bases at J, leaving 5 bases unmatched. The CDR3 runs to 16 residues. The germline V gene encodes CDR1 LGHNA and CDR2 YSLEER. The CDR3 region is CASSQARGGTTDTQYF. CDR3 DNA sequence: TGCGCCAGCAGCCAAGCCCGCGGGGGGACCACAGATACGCAGTATTTT.

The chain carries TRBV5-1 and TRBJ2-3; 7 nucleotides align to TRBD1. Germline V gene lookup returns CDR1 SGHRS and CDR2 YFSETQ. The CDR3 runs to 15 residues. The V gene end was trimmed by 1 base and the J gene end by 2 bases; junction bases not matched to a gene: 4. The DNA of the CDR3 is TGCGCCAGCAGCTTGATAACAGGGGACACAGATACGCAGTATTTT. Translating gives CASSLITGDTDTQYF. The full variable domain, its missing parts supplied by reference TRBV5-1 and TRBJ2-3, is KAGVTQTPRYLIKTRGQQVTLSCSPISGHRSVSWYQQTPGQGLQFLFEYFSETQRNKGNFPGRFSGRQFSNSRSEMNVSTLELGDSALYLCASSLITGDTDTQYFGPGTRLTVL.

CDR3 sequence (DNA): TGTGCCAGCAGCGTAGATGGTACAGGGCGTCAGCCCCAGCATTTT. Protein: CASSVDGTGRQPQHF. The chain is built from TRBV9 and TRBJ1-5; possibly TRBD1 for D (6 bases). V was cut by 0 bases and J by 6 bases, with 13 bases left in between. CDR1 is SGDLS and CDR2 is YYNGEE in the germline V gene. The CDR3 is 15 residues long.

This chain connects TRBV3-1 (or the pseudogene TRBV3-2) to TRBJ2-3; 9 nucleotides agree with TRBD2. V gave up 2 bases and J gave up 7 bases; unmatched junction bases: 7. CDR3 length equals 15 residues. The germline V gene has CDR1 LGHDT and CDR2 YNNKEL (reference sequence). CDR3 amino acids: CASSQFVSGGYTQYF. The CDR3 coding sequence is TGTGCCAGCAGCCAATTTGTCAGCGGGGGGTATACGCAGTATTTT.

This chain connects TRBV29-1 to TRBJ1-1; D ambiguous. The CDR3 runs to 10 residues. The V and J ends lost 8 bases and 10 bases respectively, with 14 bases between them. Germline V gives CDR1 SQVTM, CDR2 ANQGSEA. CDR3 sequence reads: CSSDPRGAFF. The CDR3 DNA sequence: TGCAGCTCCGACCCGCGAGGAGCTTTCTTT. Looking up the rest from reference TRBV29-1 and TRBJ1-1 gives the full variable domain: SAVISQKPSRDICQRGTSLTIQCQVDSQVTMMFWYRQQPGQSLTLIATANQGSEATYESGFVIDKFPISRPNLTFSTLTVSNMSPEDSSIYLCSSDPRGAFFGQGTRLTVV.

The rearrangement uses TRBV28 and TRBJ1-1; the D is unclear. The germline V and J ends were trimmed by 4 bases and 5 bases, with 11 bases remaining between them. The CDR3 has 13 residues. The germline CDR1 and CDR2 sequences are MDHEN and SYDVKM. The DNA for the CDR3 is TGTGCCAGCAGTTCCGACGTTAAAACTGAAGCTTTCTTT. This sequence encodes CASSSDVKTEAFF.

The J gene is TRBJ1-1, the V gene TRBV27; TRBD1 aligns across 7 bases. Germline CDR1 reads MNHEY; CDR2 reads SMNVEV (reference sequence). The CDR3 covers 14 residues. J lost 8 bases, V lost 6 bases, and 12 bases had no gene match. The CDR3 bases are TGTGCCAGCAGCCGGGAGGGTCTGGGACAGGAAGCTTTCTTT. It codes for CASSREGLGQEAFF.